The rows below give T cell receptor beta chains drawn from one sample of a study of T cell repertoires in cytomegalovirus infection. MiXCR, applied by TCRdb to the reads, yields one record per CDR3 protein. The table includes some 600,000 distinct CDR3 sequences, 20% to 25% detected once. Input material: CD8+ T cells from PBMCs. These receptor sequences come from a human donor in good health (CMV status not recorded). Some clones in this sample may be carry-over from other donors' samples. Both conserved end residues are part of each CDR3. The order of the fields is J gene, V gene, CDR3 protein.

TRBJ1-1 TRBV15 CATSRDRGSPEAFF
TRBJ1-2 TRBV14 CTSSHEGQGGYGYTF
TRBJ1-1 TRBV20-1 CSATYRVNTEAFF
TRBJ1-2 TRBV2 CASSEARRGNYGYTF
TRBJ2-1 TRBV29-1 CSVEGRHNEQFF
TRBJ1-2 TRBV6-4 CASSPGPDYGYTF
TRBJ2-5 TRBV6-1 CASSLLASLETQYF
TRBJ1-5 TRBV4-1 CASSQVGSNQPQHF
TRBJ2-7 TRBV7-9 CASSPRGLTDYEQYF
TRBJ2-2 TRBV19 CASSNGLDRGNTGELFF
TRBJ1-2 TRBV7-9 CASSSDSIKGYTF
TRBJ1-1 TRBV2 CANLLGTEAFF
TRBJ2-1 TRBV29-1 CSVDPLDSYNEQFF
TRBJ1-4 TRBV2 CACPSTGDNEKLFF
TRBJ1-2 TRBV7-9 CASSLPNFGGPYGYTF
TRBJ1-2 TRBV20-1 CSAPRGPSHGYTF
TRBJ2-3 TRBV29-1 CSVGVPNTDTQYF
TRBJ2-2 TRBV7-9 CASSPPGAGELFF
TRBJ1-2 TRBV11-2 CASSLEGGTERPYGYTF
TRBJ2-2 TRBV7-3 CASSLRLMNTGELFF
TRBJ2-3 TRBV5-6 CASSSLRSDTQYF
TRBJ1-5 TRBV28 CASSSYLLPQHF
TRBJ2-3 TRBV20-1 CSARDESGRTDTQYF
TRBJ2-5 TRBV7-2 CASSLAHLWGETQYF
TRBJ2-1 TRBV28 CASISPGQGDNEQFF
TRBJ1-1 TRBV7-2 CASSLDEGAEAFF
TRBJ2-5 TRBV7-9 CASSLDPSPGYKETQYF
TRBJ1-1 TRBV6-1 CASESPGSTEAFF
TRBJ1-2 TRBV20-1 CSAETGDNLDGYTF
TRBJ2-1 TRBV29-1 CSVEPLSGGYEQFF
TRBJ2-2 TRBV29-1 CSVTSAEHNGELFF
TRBJ2-3 TRBV28 CASSLVLAGVMDTQYF
TRBJ1-2 TRBV10-3 CAISDREVVDGYTF
TRBJ1-1 TRBV28 CAISKVWDVNTEAFF
TRBJ2-5 TRBV7-9 CASSLTTGVETQYF
TRBJ2-1 TRBV4-2 CASSHLAGGYDEQFF
TRBJ1-2 TRBV12-3/TRBV12-4 CASSRGHPLYGYTF
TRBJ2-3 TRBV2 CASSGTSGASTDTQYF
TRBJ2-1 TRBV2 CASSEWRSGAYNEQFF
TRBJ2-2 TRBV4-3 CASSQVTANTGELFF
TRBJ2-1 TRBV7-9 CASSELTGNEQFF
TRBJ2-1 TRBV6-6 CASITVGDFYNEQFF
TRBJ2-3 TRBV28 CASSFQGLTTGLTDTQYF
TRBJ2-1 TRBV3-1 CASSPSRSGGDSYNEQFF
TRBJ1-1 TRBV29-1 CSVRTVNTEAFF
TRBJ2-3 TRBV18 CASSQSFSGDTDTQYF
TRBJ2-1 TRBV10-2 CASSELDQLNEQFF
TRBJ2-1 TRBV7-2 CASSPAGGVYNEQFF
TRBJ2-4 TRBV7-9 CASSHGTAPHIQYF
TRBJ2-4 TRBV6-5 CASSYHGTGLENIQYF
TRBJ2-3 TRBV2 CASRAGLAGFTDTQYF
TRBJ1-1 TRBV29-1 CSAFRVTGNRDTEAFF